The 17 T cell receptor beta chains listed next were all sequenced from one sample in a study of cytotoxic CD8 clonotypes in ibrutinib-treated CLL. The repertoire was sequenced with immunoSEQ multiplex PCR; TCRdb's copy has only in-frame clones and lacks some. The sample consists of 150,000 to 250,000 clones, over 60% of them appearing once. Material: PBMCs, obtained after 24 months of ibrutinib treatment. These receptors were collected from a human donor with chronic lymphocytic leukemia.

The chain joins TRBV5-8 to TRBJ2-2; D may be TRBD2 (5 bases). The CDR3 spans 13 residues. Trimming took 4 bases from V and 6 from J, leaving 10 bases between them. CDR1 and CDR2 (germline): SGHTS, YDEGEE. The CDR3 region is CASSPLGPGELFF. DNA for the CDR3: TGTGCCAGCAGCCCACTAGGCCCCGGGGAGCTGTTTTTT. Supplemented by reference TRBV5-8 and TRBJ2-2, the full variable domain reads EAGVTQSPTHLIKTRGQQATLRCSPISGHTSVYWYQQALGLGLQFLLWYDEGEERNRGNFPPRFSGRQFPNYSSELNVNALELEDSALYLCASSPLGPGELFFGEGSRLTVL.

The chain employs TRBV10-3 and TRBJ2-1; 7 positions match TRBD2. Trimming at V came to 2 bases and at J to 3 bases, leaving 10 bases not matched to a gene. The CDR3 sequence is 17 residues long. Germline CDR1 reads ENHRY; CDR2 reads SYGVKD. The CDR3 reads CAISETTSARYYNEQFF. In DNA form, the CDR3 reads TGTGCCATCAGTGAGACAACTAGCGCCCGGTACTACAATGAGCAGTTCTTC.

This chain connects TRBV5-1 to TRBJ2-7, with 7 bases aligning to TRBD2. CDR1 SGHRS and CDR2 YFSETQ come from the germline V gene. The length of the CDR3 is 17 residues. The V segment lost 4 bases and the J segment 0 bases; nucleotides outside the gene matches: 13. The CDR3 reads CASSIKPGREASYEQYF. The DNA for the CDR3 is TGCGCCAGCAGCATAAAGCCGGGACGGGAGGCCTCCTACGAGCAGTACTTC.

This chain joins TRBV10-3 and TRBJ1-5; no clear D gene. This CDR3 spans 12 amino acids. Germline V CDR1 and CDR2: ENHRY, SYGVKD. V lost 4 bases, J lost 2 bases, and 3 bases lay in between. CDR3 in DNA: TGTGCCATCAGTGTTGGCAATCAGCCCCAGCATTTT. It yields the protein CAISVGNQPQHF.

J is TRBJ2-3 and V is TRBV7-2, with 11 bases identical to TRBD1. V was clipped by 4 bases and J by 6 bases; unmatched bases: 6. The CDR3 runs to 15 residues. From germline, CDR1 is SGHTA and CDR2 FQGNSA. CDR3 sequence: CASSSPRDRGDTQYF. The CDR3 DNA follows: TGTGCCAGCAGCTCCCCCCGGGACAGGGGGGATACGCAGTATTTT.

The CDR3 DNA follows: TGCGCCAGCAGCCCCGGACAGGGAATTTATGGCTACACCTTC. Translated, it gives CASSPGQGIYGYTF. The chain employs TRBV4-1 and TRBJ1-2; 8 nucleotides match TRBD1. Germline V lookup: CDR1 MGHRA, CDR2 YSYEKL. The CDR3 totals 14 residues. V trimming: 4 bases; J trimming: 5 bases; junction bases outside the gene matches: 6.

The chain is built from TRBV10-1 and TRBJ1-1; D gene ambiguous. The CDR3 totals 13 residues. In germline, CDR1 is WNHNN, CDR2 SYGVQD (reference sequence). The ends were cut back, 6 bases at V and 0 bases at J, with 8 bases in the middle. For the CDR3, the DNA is TGCGCCAGCAGCTACACTATGAACACTGAAGCTTTCTTT. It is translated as CASSYTMNTEAFF.

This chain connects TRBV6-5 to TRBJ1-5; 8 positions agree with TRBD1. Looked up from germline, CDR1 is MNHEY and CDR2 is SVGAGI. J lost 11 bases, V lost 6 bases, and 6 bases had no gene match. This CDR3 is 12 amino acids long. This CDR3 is CASRDPTGAQHF. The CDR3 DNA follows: TGTGCCAGCAGGGACCCGACAGGGGCCCAGCATTTT.

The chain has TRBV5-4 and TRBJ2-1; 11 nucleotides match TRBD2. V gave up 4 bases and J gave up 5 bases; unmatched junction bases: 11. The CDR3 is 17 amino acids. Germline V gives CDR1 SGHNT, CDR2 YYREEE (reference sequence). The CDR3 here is CASSRGLAEGLNNEQFF. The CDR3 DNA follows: TGTGCCAGCAGCAGGGGACTAGCGGAGGGTCTAAACAATGAGCAGTTCTTC.

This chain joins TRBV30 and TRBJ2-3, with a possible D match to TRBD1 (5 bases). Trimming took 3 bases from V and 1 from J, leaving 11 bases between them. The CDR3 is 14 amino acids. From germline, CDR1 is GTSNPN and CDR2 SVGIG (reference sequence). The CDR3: CAWRFTGGTDTQYF. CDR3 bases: TGTGCCTGGAGGTTTACAGGAGGCACAGATACGCAGTATTTT.

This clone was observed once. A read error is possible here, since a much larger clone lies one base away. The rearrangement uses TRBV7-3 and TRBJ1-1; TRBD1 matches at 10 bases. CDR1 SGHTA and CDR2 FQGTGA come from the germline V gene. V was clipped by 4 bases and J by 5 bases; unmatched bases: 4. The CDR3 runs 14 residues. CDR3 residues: CASSWGQGNTEAFF. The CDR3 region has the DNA TGTGCCAGCAGCTGGGGACAGGGGAATACTGAAGCTTTCTTT.

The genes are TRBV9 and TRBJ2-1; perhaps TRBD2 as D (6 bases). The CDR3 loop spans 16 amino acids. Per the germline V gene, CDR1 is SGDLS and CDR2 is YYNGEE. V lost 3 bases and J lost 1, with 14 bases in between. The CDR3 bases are TGTGCCAGCAGCGGGGTAGCGGAGATATCCTACAATGAGCAGTTCTTC. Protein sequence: CASSGVAEISYNEQFF.

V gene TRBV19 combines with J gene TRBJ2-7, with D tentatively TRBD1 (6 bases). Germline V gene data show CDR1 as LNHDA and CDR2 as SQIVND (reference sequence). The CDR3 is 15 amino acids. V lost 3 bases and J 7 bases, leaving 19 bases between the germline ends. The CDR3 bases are TGTGCCAGTAGTATCCCGACAGGCACGGCGCGGGAGCAGTACTTC. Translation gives CASSIPTGTAREQYF.

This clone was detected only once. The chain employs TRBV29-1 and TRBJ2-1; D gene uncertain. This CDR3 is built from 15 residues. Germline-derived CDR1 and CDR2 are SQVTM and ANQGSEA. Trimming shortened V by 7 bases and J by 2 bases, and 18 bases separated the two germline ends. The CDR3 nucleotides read TGCAGCGGAACATTCCTCCTCCACACCTACAATGAGCAGTTCTTC. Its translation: CSGTFLLHTYNEQFF.

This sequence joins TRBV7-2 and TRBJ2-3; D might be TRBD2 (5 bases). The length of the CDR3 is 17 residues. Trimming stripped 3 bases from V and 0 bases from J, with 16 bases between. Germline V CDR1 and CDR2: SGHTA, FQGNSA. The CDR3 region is CASSLFIDGGSTDTQYF. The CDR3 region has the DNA TGTGCCAGCAGCTTGTTTATTGACGGAGGAAGCACAGATACGCAGTATTTT.

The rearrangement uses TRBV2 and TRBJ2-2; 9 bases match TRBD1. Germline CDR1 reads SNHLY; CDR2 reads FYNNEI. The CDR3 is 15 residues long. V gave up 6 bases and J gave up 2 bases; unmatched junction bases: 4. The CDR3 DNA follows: TGTGCCAGCAGACGACAGGGGGACAACACCGGGGAGCTGTTTTTT. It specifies CASRRQGDNTGELFF. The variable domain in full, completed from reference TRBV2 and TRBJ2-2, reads EPEVTQTPSHQVTQMGQEVILRCVPISNHLYFYWYRQILGQKVEFLVSFYNNEISEKSEIFDDQFSVERPDGSNFTLKIRSTKLEDSAMYFCASRRQGDNTGELFFGEGSRLTVL.

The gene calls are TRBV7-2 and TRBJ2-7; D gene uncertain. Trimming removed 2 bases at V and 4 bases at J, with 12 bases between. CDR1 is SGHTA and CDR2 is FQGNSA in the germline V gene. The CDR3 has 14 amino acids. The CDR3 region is CASSLRVPGYEQYF. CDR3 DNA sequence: TGTGCCAGCAGCTTACGAGTCCCCGGTTACGAGCAGTACTTC. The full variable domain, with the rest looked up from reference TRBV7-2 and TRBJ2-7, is GAGVSQSPSNKVTEKGKDVELRCDPISGHTALYWYRQSLGQGLEFLIYFQGNSAPDKSGLPSDRFSAERTGGSVSTLTIQRTQQEDSAVYLCASSLRVPGYEQYFGPGTRLTVT.